This T cell receptor (beta chain) was recovered during a study of memory B cells and T cells in multiple sclerosis (dated by TCRdb to 2017 to 2018). For context, the study as a whole: The study compared the TCR beta repertoires of autoproliferating peripheral T cells with those of brain lesion-infiltrating T cells in multiple sclerosis patients. Two multiple sclerosis patients, for whom either brain lesions at autopsy or brain-infiltrating cells from biopsy were available, were included in TCR sequencing. Study-wide conclusions, independent of this receptor: Clone-set sizes varied between compartments, which affected the numbers of shared clonotypes and made normalization necessary.

As to this clone: This receptor's antigen is unknown. Per-base quality was not reported, and no clone a single base away is much larger than it.

Using the immunoSEQ Platform, TCRbeta CDR3 regions were amplified from extracted genomic DNA. Multiplex PCR, high-throughput sequencing and a vendor bioinformatics pipeline were brought together in the immunoSEQ assay. Processing in the source paper ran as follows. After discarding non-productive sequences and any CDR3s under 4 amino acids in length, clonotype frequencies were recalculated for each sample. In immunoSEQ Analyzer 2.0, a clonotype counted as shared when the CDR3 amino acid, V gene and J gene sequences were identical. Repertoire overlap was normalized by dividing shared clonotype counts by the product of both clone-set sizes, with the result scaled by 1000 into arbitrary units. The clones in this table, taken by TCRdb from immuneACCESS, are in-frame only. Not every clone is retained; where verified, under half of the shortfall comes from an unresolved V gene, and the cause of the rest is unknown. V and J calls and clone size come straight from that table; D and trimming were deduced from the DNA. The sample includes under 50,000 clones, with almost 85% observed a single time. Of the sample, roughly 1% is held by the ten largest clones.

V was cut back by 4 bases and J by 0 bases, leaving a gap of 8 bases between them. CDR1 and CDR2, looked up from the germline V gene, are SQVTM and ANQGSEA. The cysteine opens and the phenylalanine closes a CDR3 of 13 amino acids. The sequence is cut down to CDR3 DNA, 39 bases in frame from base 1. After CFSE-labeled PBMCs were cultured without a stimulus, the autoproliferating (CFSEdim) and non-proliferating (CFSEhi) T cell fractions were sequenced separately. A total of some 5x10^7 CFSE-labeled PBMCs were cultured for 7 to 8 days without stimulus, and replicate wells were then pooled. PBMCs were labeled with approximately 0.5 uM CFSE and cultured without exogenous stimuli in serum-free AIM-V medium. PBMCs were isolated by Ficoll density gradient centrifugation and were cryopreserved before use. Live 7-AAD-negative cells were sorted on a FACSAria III, washed with PBS, and frozen at -80 degrees C as dry pellets.

Material: PBMCs from blood kept in culture. The receptor was isolated from a human donor with multiple sclerosis. The chain is made from TRBV29-1 and TRBJ2-3, with the D call perhaps TRBD1 or TRBD2, as 5 bases match in each case. The CDR3 sequence is CSVVRDSTDTQYF. The nucleotide sequence is TGCAGCGTTGTCCGGGACAGCACAGATACGCAGTATTTT.